This T cell receptor (beta chain) appears in the sequencing data of a study of cytomegalovirus exposure and HLA in healthy donors. Looking at the study overall: Membership in the Caucasian-associated ancestry cluster was found for 81% of roughly 360 genotyped donors. Study outcomes and limitations: A later analysis by the authors found several of the most significant clusters apparently linked to common viral pathogens.

Primers included in the PCR were 60 Vbeta and 13 Jbeta primers. The assay was immunoSEQ multiplex PCR, and TCRdb's table has in-frame clones only and misses some. Of about 120,000 clones in the sample, over 65% were seen once. Trimming cost V 3 bases and J 0 bases, with 6 bases left between them. The CDR3 is 13 amino acids. CDR1 and CDR2 from the germline V gene are SGHRS and YFSETQ. As for this clone: The antigen is not known.

The receptor was isolated from a man under 40 in good health and CMV-seronegative. The chain recombines TRBV5-1 with TRBJ1-1; TRBD1 might be the D (6 bases). Sequencing was done on a sample of PBMCs. This CDR3 is CASSWTVNTEAFF. CDR3 DNA: TGCGCCAGCAGCTGGACAGTGAACACTGAAGCTTTCTTT. The entire variable domain, with the rest obtained from reference TRBV5-1 and TRBJ1-1, is as follows: KAGVTQTPRYLIKTRGQQVTLSCSPISGHRSVSWYQQTPGQGLQFLFEYFSETQRNKGNFPGRFSGRQFSNSRSEMNVSTLELGDSALYLCASSWTVNTEAFFGQGTRLTVV.